The T cell receptor beta chain described here comes from a study of blood T cell repertoires in COVID-19. This table comes from immunoSEQ multiplex PCR, and its TCRdb copy is limited to in-frame clones, with some not included. The sample records under 250,000 clones, 80% being singletons. Sequencing used peripheral blood. The TCR sequence derives from a woman aged 70-85 years with acute or convalescent COVID-19.

The CDR3 sequence is CASSQTGGSSYGYTF. In nucleotides, the CDR3 is TGTGCCAGCAGCCAGACAGGGGGCTCTAGCTATGGCTACACCTTC. The rearrangement joins TRBV4-2 to TRBJ1-2, with TRBD1 identical over 10 bases. There are 15 residues in the CDR3. Trimming removed 3 bases from V and 4 bases from J; junction bases left unmatched: 5. Per germline, CDR1 LGHNA and CDR2 YNFKEQ.